Described below is a single T cell receptor beta chain sequence and its context. Its antigen has not been determined. The record has no base qualities; no much larger clone is one base away. This entry belongs to a study of OX40 agonist ivuxolimab in advanced cancers. For context, the study as a whole: Ivuxolimab was an agonistic, fully human IgG2 monoclonal antibody directed against OX40 (CD134), a costimulatory receptor. Patients were allowed to have had prior anti-PD-1, anti-PD-L1 or anti-CTLA-4 therapy, and approximately 40% of the dose-escalation patients had been treated with checkpoint inhibitors. A male proportion of roughly 80% and a mean age of around 60 years, ranging from about 23 to 79, were recorded for the dose-escalation cohort. Of the roughly 52 dose-escalation patients, hepatocellular carcinoma was present in approximately 20, melanoma in some 15, renal cell carcinoma in 9 and head and neck cancer in 9. Peripheral TCRbeta sequencing was intended to test whether TCR sequence diversity was altered and clonal T-cell expansion was caused by ivuxolimab. Partial responses were achieved by three dose-escalation patients, of whom one had hepatocellular carcinoma and two had cutaneous melanoma. Intravenous ivuxolimab was administered to patients every 2 weeks at six dose levels: 0.01, 0.1, 0.3, 1.5, 3 and 10 mg/kg. The monotherapy dose-escalation portion (N of about 50 patients) of the phase I ivuxolimab trial is reported in the paper.

Per the germline V gene, MDHEN is the CDR1 and SYDVKM is the CDR2. Between the V and J ends, shortened by 6 bases and 6 bases respectively, the junction contains 5 bases. The CDR3 measures 11 amino acids from cysteine to phenylalanine. Just the 33-base CDR3 DNA is kept, in frame starting at base 1. What the study reported, not specific to this receptor: Which antigens the clonally expanded peripheral T cells were specific for was not determined. After ivuxolimab, CD8+ T cells had more expanded clones than CD4+ T cells on average. In the 0.1-3.0 mg/kg groups, partial responders had among the lowest normalized peripheral clonal expansion, particularly in CD8+ T cells. At doses from 0.1 to 3.0 mg/kg, clonal expansion was seen in both CD4+ and CD8+ blood T cells between baseline and week 6. Low levels of normalized T-cell clonal expansion were also seen in some nonresponding patients.

Patients with a history of autoimmune disease or receiving systemic immunosuppression were excluded from the trial. Peripheral blood for TCR sequencing was collected from all dose cohorts at baseline, on cycle 4 day 1, and on cycle 7 day 1. Samples came from an open-label, multicenter, first-in-human phase I dose-escalation trial of ivuxolimab. Adults with locally advanced or metastatic melanoma, renal cell, hepatocellular, or head and neck squamous cell carcinoma were enrolled in the trial. Before TCR sequencing, CD4+ and CD8+ T cells were separately sorted from peripheral blood. To sequence the TCRbeta CDR3 region, genomic DNA was isolated from the sorted cells. The immunoSEQ Assay was used for sequencing of TCRbeta CDR3 regions. Not all clones reach the TCRdb copy of this immuneACCESS table, which keeps in-frame sequences only. Checked studies attribute under half of the gap to unresolved V genes and leave the rest unexplained. Here the sample has about 78,000 clones; about 90% occur a single time. Of the sample, 2.5% to 3% is held by the ten largest clones.

Here the chain combines TRBV28 and TRBJ2-2, with the D gene uncertain. The sequenced sample was CD4+ or CD8+ T cells sorted from blood, obtained in a trial of the OX40 agonist ivuxolimab. This clonotype was obtained from an adult with an advanced solid tumor such as melanoma, head and neck, liver or kidney cancer. The DNA sequence is TGTGCCAGCAGCCTCCCCGGGGAGCTGTTTTTT. Translated, this gives CASSLPGELFF.